The 4 T cell receptor beta chains listed next were all sequenced from one sample in a study of human T cells and chemical hapten exposure. Each CDR3 protein gets one entry after TCRdb re-called the RACE reads with MiXCR. This table holds a few hundred thousand distinct CDR3 sequences, approximately 8.6% found once. Time point here: pre-sensitization, week 0. Treatment indicated: therapeutic diphenylcyclopropenone sensitization with weekly scalp DPC. The sample consisted of whole blood, taken in connection with sensitization to the hapten diphenylcyclopropenone (DPC). These receptors all come from a woman aged 35 to 49 with alopecia areata. Some clones in this sample may be carry-over from other donors' samples.

For this clonotype: At one boundary the junction diverges from the germline segment, which might be a read error. The J gene is TRBJ2-3, the V gene TRBV7-7; 9 nucleotides line up with TRBD2. The length of the CDR3 is 13 residues. The germline gives CDR1 SSHAT, CDR2 FNYEAQ (reference sequence). CDR3 sequence reads: CASSLSGRDTQYF. The CDR3 nucleotides read TGTGCTAGCAGCTTGAGCGGGAGGGATACGCAGTATTTT.

There are a few counts of this clonotype. In nucleotides, the CDR3 is TGCGCCAGCGGGGTTTTAGGGGAGGCCTACAATGAGCAGTTCTTC. It specifies CASGVLGEAYNEQFF. The genes are TRBV4-3 and TRBJ2-1; tentatively, D is TRBD2 (6 bases). Trimming shortened V by 8 bases and J by 2 bases, and 16 bases separated the two germline ends. CDR1 is LGHNA and CDR2 is YSLEER in the germline V gene. CDR3 length: 15 amino acids.

This clonotype was observed a handful of times. The gene calls are TRBV7-2 and TRBJ2-7; D uncertain. Germline V CDR1 and CDR2: SGHTA, FQGNSA. Between the trimmed V and J ends, which lost 1 base and 4 bases, there was a span of 14 bases. The CDR3 runs 15 residues. In DNA form, the CDR3 reads TGTGCCAGCAGCTTAGTTGAGTCTTCCCGGTACGAGCAGTACTTC. It encodes CASSLVESSRYEQYF.

The rearrangement uses TRBV20-1 and TRBJ1-2; 8 nucleotides match TRBD1. This CDR3 is 16 amino acids long. CDR1 and CDR2 from the germline V gene are DFQATT and SNEGSKA (reference sequence). The trim removed 5 bases at V and 7 bases at J, leaving 18 bases unmatched. In DNA form, the CDR3 reads TGCAGTGCTCTTCGATCCGATTTTCAGGGGGCATCTGGCTACACCTTC. It specifies CSALRSDFQGASGYTF.